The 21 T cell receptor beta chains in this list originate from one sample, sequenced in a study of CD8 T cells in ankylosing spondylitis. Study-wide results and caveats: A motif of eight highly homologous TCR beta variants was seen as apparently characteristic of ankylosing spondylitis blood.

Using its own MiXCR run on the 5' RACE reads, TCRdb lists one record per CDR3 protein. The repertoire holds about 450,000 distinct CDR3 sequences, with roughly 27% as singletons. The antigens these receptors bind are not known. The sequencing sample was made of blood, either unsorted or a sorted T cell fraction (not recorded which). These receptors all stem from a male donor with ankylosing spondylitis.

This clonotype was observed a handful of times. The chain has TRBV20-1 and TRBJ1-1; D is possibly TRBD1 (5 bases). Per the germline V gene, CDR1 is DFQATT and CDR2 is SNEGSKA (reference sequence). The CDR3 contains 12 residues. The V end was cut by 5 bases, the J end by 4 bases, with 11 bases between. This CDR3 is CSAGGSPTEAFF. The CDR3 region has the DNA TGCAGTGCTGGGGGTTCCCCCACTGAAGCTTTCTTT.

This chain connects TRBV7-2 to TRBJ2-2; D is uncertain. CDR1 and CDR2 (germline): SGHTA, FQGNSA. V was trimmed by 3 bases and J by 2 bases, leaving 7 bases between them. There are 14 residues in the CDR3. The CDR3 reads CASSLIHNTGELFF. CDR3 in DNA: TGTGCCAGCAGCTTGATCCATAACACCGGGGAGCTGTTTTTT.

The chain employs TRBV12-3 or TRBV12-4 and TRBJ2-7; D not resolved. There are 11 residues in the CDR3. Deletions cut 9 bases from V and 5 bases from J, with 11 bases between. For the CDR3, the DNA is TGTGCCAGTCGTGGTCGGAACGAGCAGTACTTC. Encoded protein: CASRGRNEQYF.

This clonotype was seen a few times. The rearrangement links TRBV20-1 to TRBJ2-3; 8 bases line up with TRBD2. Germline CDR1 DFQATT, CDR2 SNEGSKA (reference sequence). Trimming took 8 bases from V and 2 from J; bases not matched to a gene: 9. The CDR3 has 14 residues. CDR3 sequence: CSPRVAGNTDTQYF. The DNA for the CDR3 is TGCAGTCCGAGGGTAGCGGGAAACACAGATACGCAGTATTTT.

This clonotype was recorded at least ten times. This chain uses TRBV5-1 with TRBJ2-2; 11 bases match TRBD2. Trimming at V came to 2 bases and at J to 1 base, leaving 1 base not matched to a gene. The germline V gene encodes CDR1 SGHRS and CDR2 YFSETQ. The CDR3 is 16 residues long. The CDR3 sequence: CASSLGLAGNTGELFF. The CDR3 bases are TGCGCCAGCAGCTTAGGACTAGCGGGGAACACCGGGGAGCTGTTTTTT.

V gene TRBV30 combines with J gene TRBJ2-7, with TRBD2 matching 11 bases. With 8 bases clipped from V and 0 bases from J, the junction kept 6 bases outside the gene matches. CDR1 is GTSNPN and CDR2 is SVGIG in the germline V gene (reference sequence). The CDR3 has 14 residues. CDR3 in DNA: TGTGCCCGGACTAGCGGGCCTAGCTCCTACGAGCAGTACGTC. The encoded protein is CARTSGPSSYEQYV.

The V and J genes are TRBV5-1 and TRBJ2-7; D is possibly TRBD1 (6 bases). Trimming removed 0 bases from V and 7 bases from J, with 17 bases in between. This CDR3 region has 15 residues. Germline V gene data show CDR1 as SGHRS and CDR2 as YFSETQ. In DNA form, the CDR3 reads TGCGCCAGCAGCTTGGCCGGACAGTCCAAAGGGGAGCAGTACTTC. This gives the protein CASSLAGQSKGEQYF.

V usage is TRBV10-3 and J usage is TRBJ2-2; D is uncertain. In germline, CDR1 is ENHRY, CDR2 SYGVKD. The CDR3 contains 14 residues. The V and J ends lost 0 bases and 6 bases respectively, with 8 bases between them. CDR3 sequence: CAISESVRSGELFF. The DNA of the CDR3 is TGTGCCATCAGTGAGTCCGTCCGTTCCGGGGAGCTGTTTTTT.

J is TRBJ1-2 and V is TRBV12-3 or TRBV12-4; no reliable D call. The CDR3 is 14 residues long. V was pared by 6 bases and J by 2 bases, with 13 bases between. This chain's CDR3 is CASSRDGANYGYTF. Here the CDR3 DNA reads TGTGCCAGCAGCCGCGACGGTGCGAACTATGGCTACACCTTC.

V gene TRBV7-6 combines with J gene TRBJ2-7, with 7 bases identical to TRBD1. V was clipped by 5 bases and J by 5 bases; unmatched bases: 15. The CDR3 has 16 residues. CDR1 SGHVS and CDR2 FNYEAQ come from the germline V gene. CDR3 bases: TGTGCCAGCAGCCAATTTCCGAGAGGGGGCTTCAACGAGCAGTACTTC. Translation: CASSQFPRGGFNEQYF.

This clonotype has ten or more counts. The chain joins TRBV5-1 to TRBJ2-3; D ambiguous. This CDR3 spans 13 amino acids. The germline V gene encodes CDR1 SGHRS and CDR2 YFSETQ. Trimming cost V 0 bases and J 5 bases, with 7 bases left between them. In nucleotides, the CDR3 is TGCGCCAGCAGCTTGGCCTTAGGAGATACGCAGTATTTT. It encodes CASSLALGDTQYF.

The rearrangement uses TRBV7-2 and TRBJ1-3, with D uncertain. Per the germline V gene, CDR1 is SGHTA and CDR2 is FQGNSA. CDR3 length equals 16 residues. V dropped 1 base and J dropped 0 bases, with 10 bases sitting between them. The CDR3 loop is CASSLDTASSGNTIYF. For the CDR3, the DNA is TGTGCCAGCAGCTTAGATACAGCTAGCTCTGGAAACACCATATATTTT.

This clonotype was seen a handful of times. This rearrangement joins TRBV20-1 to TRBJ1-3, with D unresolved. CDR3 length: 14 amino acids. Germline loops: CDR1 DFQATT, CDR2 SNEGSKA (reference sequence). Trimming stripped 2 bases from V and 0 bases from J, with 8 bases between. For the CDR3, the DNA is TGCAGTGCTAGATCAATGATCTCTGGAAACACCATATATTTT. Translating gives CSARSMISGNTIYF.

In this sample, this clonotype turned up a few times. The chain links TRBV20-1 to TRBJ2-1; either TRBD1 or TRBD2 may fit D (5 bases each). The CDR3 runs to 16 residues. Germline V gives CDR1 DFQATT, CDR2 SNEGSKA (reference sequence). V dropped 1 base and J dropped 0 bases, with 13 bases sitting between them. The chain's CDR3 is CSARVRDQSSYNEQFF. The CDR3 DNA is TGCAGTGCTAGAGTCCGGGACCAAAGCTCCTACAATGAGCAGTTCTTC.

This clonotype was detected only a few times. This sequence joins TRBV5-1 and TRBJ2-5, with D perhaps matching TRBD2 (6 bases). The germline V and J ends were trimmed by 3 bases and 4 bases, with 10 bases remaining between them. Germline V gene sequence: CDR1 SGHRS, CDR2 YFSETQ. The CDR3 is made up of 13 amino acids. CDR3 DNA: TGCGCCAGCAGCTGGCTGGGGGGAGAGACCCAGTACTTC. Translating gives CASSWLGGETQYF.

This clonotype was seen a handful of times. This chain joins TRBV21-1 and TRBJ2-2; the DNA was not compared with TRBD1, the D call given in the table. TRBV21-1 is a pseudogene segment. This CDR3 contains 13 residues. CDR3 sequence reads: CANTTRGTGELFF. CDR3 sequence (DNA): TGTGCCAACACAACCAGGGGCACCGGGGAGCTGTTTTTT.

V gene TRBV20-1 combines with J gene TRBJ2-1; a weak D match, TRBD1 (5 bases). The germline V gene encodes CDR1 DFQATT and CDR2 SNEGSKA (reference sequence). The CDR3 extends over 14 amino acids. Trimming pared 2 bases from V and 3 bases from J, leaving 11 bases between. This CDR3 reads CSARRTMNYNEQFF. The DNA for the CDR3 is TGCAGTGCTAGACGGACAATGAACTACAATGAGCAGTTCTTC.

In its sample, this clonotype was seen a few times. For the CDR3, the DNA is TGTGCCAGCAGACAAAGGGGACTAGCAGGCAATGAGCAGTTCTTC. Translated, it gives CASRQRGLAGNEQFF. J is TRBJ2-1 and V is TRBV3-1; 9 bases are a match to TRBD2. The CDR3 has 15 residues. V was pared by 6 bases and J by 6 bases, with 9 bases of the junction left unmatched. The germline gives CDR1 LGHDT, CDR2 YNNKEL (reference sequence).

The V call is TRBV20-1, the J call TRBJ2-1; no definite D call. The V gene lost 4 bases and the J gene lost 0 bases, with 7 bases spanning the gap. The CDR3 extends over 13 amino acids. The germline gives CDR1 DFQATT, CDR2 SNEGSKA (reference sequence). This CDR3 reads CSATRISYNEQFF. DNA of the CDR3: TGCAGTGCTACCAGGATCTCCTACAATGAGCAGTTCTTC.

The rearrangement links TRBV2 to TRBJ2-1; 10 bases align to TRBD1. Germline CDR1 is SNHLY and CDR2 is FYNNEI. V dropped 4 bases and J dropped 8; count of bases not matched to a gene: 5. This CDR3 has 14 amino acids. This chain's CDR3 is CASSARTGGDEQFF. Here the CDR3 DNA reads TGTGCCAGCAGTGCGCGGACAGGGGGTGATGAGCAGTTCTTC.

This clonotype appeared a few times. The CDR3 DNA sequence: TGTGCCAGCAGTTTTCAAGGGCACGGGGAGCTGTTTTTT. Protein: CASSFQGHGELFF. V gene TRBV12-3 or TRBV12-4 combines with J gene TRBJ2-2; D not resolved. Trimming left V 3 bases short and J 7 bases short, with 9 bases between. This CDR3 is built from 13 residues.